The entry below gives a single TCR beta chain sequence along with its context. Its antigen is not known. In the PCR, 60 Vbeta and 13 Jbeta primers were used. Clones were sequenced by immunoSEQ multiplex PCR, and TCRdb holds only the in-frame ones, with some missing. The sample consists of around 140,000 clones, roughly 73% of them appearing once. The data are from a study of cytomegalovirus exposure and HLA in healthy donors. Study-wide results and caveats: The authors later found TCR association rates varying by HLA locus, with DRB1 most and HLA-C fewest. The number of N-insertions in an Asian-associated ancestry cluster was reportedly below the approximately 700-donor mean in a later analysis.

Germline CDR1 reads MNHEY; CDR2 reads SVGAGI. V dropped 4 bases and J dropped 8; count of bases not matched to a gene: 5. The CDR3 loop spans 14 amino acids. This clonotype was obtained from a male donor in good health and CMV-seronegative. The sample consisted of PBMCs. The J gene is TRBJ1-4, the V gene TRBV6-5, with TRBD1 identical over 9 bases. In DNA form, the CDR3 reads TGTGCCAGCAGTTTGGGACAGGGAGGAGAAAAACTGTTTTTT. Its protein is CASSLGQGGEKLFF.